These 17 T cell receptor beta chains share one sample of origin, sequenced in a study of blood T cells in healthy people across ages (dated by TCRdb to the mid-2010s). The library was obtained by 5' RACE. The instrument given in TCRdb is Illumina HiSeq 2500. A second about 6 to 11 cycle PCR used a sample-barcoded 5' primer and a J-beta primer mix. TCRdb's own reprocessing of the public reads used fastp at Q25 and MiXCR and kept productive beta chains. All rows with the same CDR3 protein become a single entry with the most common DNA and genes. Across this sample there are 1.4 million to 1.5 million distinct CDR3 sequences, with approximately 42% seen only once. The top ten constitute 7.9% of the sample. Sequenced input: blood. The receptor source for this set is a woman under 30 in good health.

This clonotype occurred a few times. The chain uses TRBV7-3 and TRBJ2-3, with D possibly matching TRBD2 (7 bases). CDR1 and CDR2 from the germline V gene are SGHTA and FQGTGA. Trimming cost V 5 bases and J 4 bases, with 19 bases left between them. The CDR3 sequence is 16 residues long. This CDR3 reads CASSPVLAGAADTQYF. The CDR3 DNA reads as TGTGCCAGCAGCCCCGTACTGGCGGGGGCTGCAGATACGCAGTATTTT.

The V gene is TRBV5-1, the J gene TRBJ2-2; TRBD1 might be the D (6 bases). This CDR3 has 14 amino acids. Trimming took off 4 bases at V and 1 base at J, with 8 bases between the two ends. Germline V gene data show CDR1 as SGHRS and CDR2 as YFSETQ. The CDR3 spells CASSEGGNTGELFF. The CDR3 nucleotides are TGCGCCAGCAGCGAAGGGGGGAACACCGGGGAGCTGTTTTTT.

The chain is built from TRBV12-3 or TRBV12-4 and TRBJ2-1, with 12 nucleotides matching TRBD1. The V gene end was trimmed by 6 bases and the J gene end by 9 bases; junction bases not matched to a gene: 9. This CDR3 has 15 amino acids. The CDR3 DNA reads TGTGCCAGCAGGGAACACGGGACAGGGGGCTTTGAGCAGTTCTTC. Translating it yields CASREHGTGGFEQFF.

The chain carries TRBV6-2 or TRBV6-3 and TRBJ2-3; D call uncertain. V lost 7 bases and J lost 2, with 10 bases in between. Per germline, CDR1 MNHEY and CDR2 SVGEGT. This CDR3 region has 13 residues. CDR3 nucleotide sequence: TGTGCCAGCAACCAGCTTCTCACAGATACGCAGTATTTT. It encodes CASNQLLTDTQYF.

V usage is TRBV5-1 and J usage is TRBJ2-1, with TRBD2 as a possible D gene (5 bases). Trimming took 4 bases from V and 4 from J, leaving 9 bases between them. CDR1 is SGHRS and CDR2 is YFSETQ in the germline V gene. The CDR3 is 13 amino acids. Written as DNA, the CDR3 is TGCGCCAGCAGCGGACGGGGATACAATGAGCAGTTCTTC. It encodes CASSGRGYNEQFF.

This clonotype was counted only a few times. The chain combines TRBV6-5 with TRBJ2-3; D remains ambiguous. The V end was cut by 0 bases, the J end by 5 bases, with 12 bases between. The germline gives CDR1 MNHEY, CDR2 SVGAGI. The CDR3 is made up of 15 amino acids. The CDR3 spells CASSYSPGPRDTQYF. CDR3 nucleotide sequence: TGTGCCAGCAGTTACTCTCCGGGCCCAAGAGATACGCAGTATTTT.

This clonotype has more than one count but fewer than ten. V and J are TRBV20-1 and TRBJ2-5, with 14 nucleotides matching TRBD2. The CDR3 length is 18 residues. The germline gives CDR1 DFQATT, CDR2 SNEGSKA (reference sequence). J lost 2 bases, V lost 5 bases, and 13 bases had no gene match. CDR3 sequence reads: CSAERWERLAGGQETQYF. In DNA, the CDR3 is TGCAGTGCTGAGCGGTGGGAAAGACTAGCGGGAGGGCAAGAGACCCAGTACTTC.

The rearrangement links TRBV2 to TRBJ2-5; no clear D gene. V lost 6 bases, J lost 7 bases, and 15 bases lay in between. Per the germline V gene, CDR1 is SNHLY and CDR2 is FYNNEI. The CDR3 consists of 13 residues. The CDR3 coding sequence is TGTGCCAGCAGGGTAGTGCCCTTGGGGACCCAGTACTTC. It codes for CASRVVPLGTQYF. Based on the CDR3 plus reference TRBV2 and TRBJ2-5, the full variable domain is EPEVTQTPSHQVTQMGQEVILRCVPISNHLYFYWYRQILGQKVEFLVSFYNNEISEKSEIFDDQFSVERPDGSNFTLKIRSTKLEDSAMYFCASRVVPLGTQYFGPGTRLLVL.

Comments on this clonotype: The junction differs from germline at one of its ends, possibly a read error. This chain joins TRBV12-3 or TRBV12-4 and TRBJ2-2; 9 bases line up with TRBD1. This CDR3 comprises 16 residues. The chain's CDR3 is CASTNSWDRDTRELFF. The CDR3 region has the DNA TGTGCCAGCACTAACTCCTGGGACAGGGACACCAGGGAGCTGTTTTTT.

The chain uses TRBV30 and TRBJ1-2, with TRBD1 matching 8 bases. The V gene end was trimmed by 5 bases and the J gene end by 8 bases; junction bases not matched to a gene: 19. Germline CDR1 and CDR2: GTSNPN and SVGIG (reference sequence). The CDR3 covers 16 residues. The CDR3, as DNA: TGTGCCTGGGAACCTCCCACCCGGACAGGGCGCTCCGGCTACACCTTC. Protein: CAWEPPTRTGRSGYTF.

The chain uses TRBV4-1 and TRBJ1-4; 10 nucleotides agree with TRBD1. V lost 2 bases and J lost 3; bases outside the gene matches: 6. This CDR3 contains 17 residues. Germline V gene data show CDR1 as MGHRA and CDR2 as YSYEKL. The CDR3 loop reads CASSQRQGATPNEKLFF. CDR3 coding DNA: TGCGCCAGCAGCCAACGACAGGGGGCGACTCCTAATGAAAAACTGTTTTTT.

This clonotype has more than one count but fewer than ten. The chain recombines TRBV9 with TRBJ2-1; D may match TRBD1 or TRBD2 (6 bases each). Germline CDR1 and CDR2: SGDLS and YYNGEE. This CDR3 is 15 amino acids long. Trimming removed 0 bases from V and 2 bases from J, with 9 bases in between. The DNA of the CDR3 is TGTGCCAGCAGCGTAGTGGGGGGCCCCTACAATGAGCAGTTCTTC. It translates to CASSVVGGPYNEQFF.

The rearrangement joins TRBV28 to TRBJ1-5; D is undetermined. Germline assignment: CDR1 MDHEN and CDR2 SYDVKM. The CDR3 contains 13 residues. With 7 bases removed from V and 1 base from J, the gap between germline ends came to 8 bases. CDR3 sequence: CASIRLSNQPQHF. The CDR3 DNA is TGTGCCAGCATACGGTTAAGCAATCAGCCCCAGCATTTT.

This clonotype was seen only a few times. This rearrangement joins TRBV4-1 to TRBJ1-2, with 8 bases matching TRBD1. In germline, CDR1 is MGHRA, CDR2 YSYEKL. The CDR3 length is 14 residues. Germline trimming cut 8 bases from V and 7 bases from J; bases unmatched to any gene: 12. CDR3 residues: CASYNGQGTGGYTF. CDR3 coding DNA: TGCGCCAGCTATAATGGACAGGGAACGGGTGGCTACACCTTC.

This sequence joins TRBV7-2 and TRBJ1-5; TRBD1 might be the D (6 bases). The CDR3 spans 14 residues. The V end lost 6 bases, the J end lost 2 bases, and 11 bases lay between the germline ends. In germline, CDR1 is SGHTA, CDR2 FQGNSA. The CDR3 DNA follows: TGTGCCAGCAGGGGGGGCTCGGGCAATCAGCCCCAGCATTTT. Protein: CASRGGSGNQPQHF.

The V call is TRBV9, the J call TRBJ2-5, with TRBD2 matching over 10 bases. CDR1 is SGDLS and CDR2 is YYNGEE in the germline V gene. Trimming cost V 0 bases and J 5 bases; bases outside gene matches: 7. The CDR3 is 16 amino acids. CDR3 region: CASSVGPSGGWETQYF. Here the CDR3 DNA reads TGTGCCAGCAGCGTAGGGCCTAGCGGGGGCTGGGAGACCCAGTACTTC.

This clonotype was recorded only once. The genes are TRBV20-1 and TRBJ2-1; TRBD2 agrees at 16 bases. J lost 12 bases, V lost 6 bases, and 5 bases had no gene match. Germline CDR1 reads DFQATT; CDR2 reads SNEGSKA (reference sequence). CDR3 length: 13 amino acids. In nucleotides, the CDR3 is TGCAGTGCCGGGACTAGCGGGGGGGATGGGCAGTTCTTC. Residues: CSAGTSGGDGQFF.